These 22 T cell receptor beta chains came from one sample sequenced in a study of T-cell memory formation after mild COVID-19. TCRdb reprocessed the 5' RACE reads via MiXCR and lists one record per CDR3 protein. In the table there are approximately 580,000 distinct CDR3 sequences, roughly 20% of which are singletons. The sample comprised PBMCs or a T cell subset sorted from them (not recorded which). The receptors shown here come from an adult woman who had mild COVID-19 (a few samples of this study predate the infection). Cell type and time point are not known.

This clonotype was seen at least ten times. CDR3 nucleotides: TGTGCCAGCAGTTACTCGCATGCGGGGGGAACAGATACGCAGTATTTT. Amino acids: CASSYSHAGGTDTQYF. The chain uses TRBV6-6 and TRBJ2-3, with 8 bases that match TRBD2. CDR1 and CDR2 (germline): MNHNY, SVGAGI (reference sequence). V was pared by 0 bases and J by 3 bases, with 5 bases of the junction left unmatched. The CDR3 is made up of 16 amino acids.

This clonotype was counted only a few times. Mismatch with germline at one junction end may stem from a read error. This chain joins TRBV12-3 or TRBV12-4 and TRBJ2-1; 14 nucleotides align to TRBD2. The CDR3 contains 20 residues. CDR3: CASSPRLAGGIFSSYNEQFF. The CDR3, as DNA: TGTGCCAGCAGTCCGCGACTAGCGGGGGGGATTTTTAGCTCCTATAATGAGCAGTTCTTC.

The gene calls are TRBV7-2 and TRBJ2-1; 7 bases fit TRBD2. The CDR3 is 13 amino acids. Germline trimming cut 1 base from V and 10 bases from J; bases unmatched to any gene: 4. Germline CDR1 SGHTA, CDR2 FQGNSA. For the CDR3, the DNA is TGTGCCAGCAGCTTAGGATCAGCGGGGGAGCAGTTCTTC. The encoded protein is CASSLGSAGEQFF.

The chain is built from TRBV9 and TRBJ1-1; D gene ambiguous. There are 18 residues in the CDR3. CDR1 is SGDLS and CDR2 is YYNGEE in the germline V gene. V was pared by 0 bases and J by 0 bases, with 18 bases between. CDR3 sequence reads: CASSVGVPRESMNTEAFF. As DNA, the CDR3 is TGTGCCAGCAGCGTAGGGGTCCCGAGAGAATCCATGAACACTGAAGCTTTCTTT. Looking up the rest from reference TRBV9 and TRBJ1-1 gives the full variable domain: DSGVTQTPKHLITATGQRVTLRCSPRSGDLSVYWYQQSLDQGLQFLIQYYNGEERAKGNILERFSAQQFPDLHSELNLSSLELGDSALYFCASSVGVPRESMNTEAFFGQGTRLTVV.

In its sample, this clonotype was seen a few times. No conserved phenylalanine or tryptophan ends this CDR3, so it is likely a read error. The V and J genes are TRBV29-1 and TRBJ2-7; the D call may be TRBD1 or TRBD2 (5 bases each). CDR1 SQVTM and CDR2 ANQGSEA come from the germline V gene. The CDR3 is made up of 12 amino acids. The germline V and J ends were trimmed by 8 bases and 6 bases, with 17 bases remaining between them. Here the CDR3 DNA reads TGCAGCATTACAGAGGGGTCTCCCGAGCAGTACTCC. Translated, it gives CSITEGSPEQYS.

The V gene is TRBV7-9, the J gene TRBJ2-7; no clear D gene. Trimming removed 5 bases from V and 0 bases from J, with 8 bases in between. The CDR3 is made up of 13 amino acids. CDR1 is SEHNR and CDR2 is FQNEAQ in the germline V gene (reference sequence). This CDR3 is CASSPVISYEQYF. CDR3 coding DNA: TGTGCCAGCAGCCCCGTGATCTCCTACGAGCAGTACTTC.

This chain links TRBV3-1 with TRBJ1-2, with D perhaps matching TRBD1 (5 bases). Germline V CDR1 and CDR2: LGHDT, YNNKEL (reference sequence). V lost 0 bases, J lost 4 bases, and 6 bases lay in between. The CDR3 has 13 amino acids. CDR3 region: CASSQDGGYGYTF. DNA for the CDR3: TGTGCCAGCAGCCAAGATGGGGGCTATGGCTACACCTTC.

This clonotype has just a few counts. The rearrangement uses TRBV5-1 and TRBJ2-1, with TRBD1 matching 8 bases. The CDR3 is 14 amino acids. Unmatched junction bases numbered 5, after V lost 1 base and J lost 8 bases. Looked up from germline, CDR1 is SGHRS and CDR2 is YFSETQ. The CDR3 bases are TGCGCCAGCAGCTTGTACCAGGGGGCCGATGAGCAGTTCTTC. Amino acids: CASSLYQGADEQFF.

This clonotype occurred a few times. The genes are TRBV7-2 and TRBJ2-4; 7 bases line up with TRBD2. J lost 1 base, V lost 5 bases, and 8 bases had no gene match. Per the germline V gene, CDR1 is SGHTA and CDR2 is FQGNSA. This CDR3 is built from 16 residues. CDR3 bases: TGTGCCAGCAGCCGATTGGGGGGGAGCGCCAAAAACATTCAGTACTTC. It translates to CASSRLGGSAKNIQYF. The full variable domain, in which reference TRBV7-2 and TRBJ2-4 provide the parts outside the CDR3, is GAGVSQSPSNKVTEKGKDVELRCDPISGHTALYWYRQSLGQGLEFLIYFQGNSAPDKSGLPSDRFSAERTGGSVSTLTIQRTQQEDSAVYLCASSRLGGSAKNIQYFGAGTRLSVL.

This clonotype came up a few times. This chain uses TRBV5-1 with TRBJ2-1; tentative D call: TRBD1 (6 bases). Looked up from germline, CDR1 is SGHRS and CDR2 is YFSETQ. V lost 4 bases, J lost 0 bases, and 11 bases lay in between. This CDR3 contains 15 residues. The CDR3 bases are TGCGCCAGCAGCCCAGGGGCTTTCTCCTACAATGAGCAGTTCTTC. Translating it yields CASSPGAFSYNEQFF.

The rearrangement links TRBV4-1 to TRBJ2-2; 12 bases are shared with TRBD1. The CDR3 length is 17 residues. Germline V gives CDR1 MGHRA, CDR2 YSYEKL. J lost 4 bases, V lost 0 bases, and 3 bases had no gene match. This CDR3 is CASSQEGQGAVTGELFF. CDR3 coding DNA: TGCGCCAGCAGCCAAGAGGGACAGGGGGCGGTCACCGGGGAGCTGTTTTTT.

This clonotype was counted a few times. The chain joins TRBV5-1 to TRBJ2-7; D is ambiguous. This CDR3 has 14 amino acids. Deletions cut 7 bases from V and 5 bases from J, with 19 bases between. CDR1 is SGHRS and CDR2 is YFSETQ in the germline V gene. The DNA of the CDR3 is TGCGCCAGCTCCCCCCCGATGGGTCCGGACGAGCAGTACTTC. Amino acid sequence: CASSPPMGPDEQYF.

The rearrangement links TRBV5-4 to TRBJ2-1; perhaps D is TRBD1 or TRBD2 (6 bases each). The CDR3 contains 13 residues. Trimming took 4 bases from V and 9 from J, leaving 14 bases between them. Germline CDR1 reads SGHNT; CDR2 reads YYREEE (reference sequence). In DNA, the CDR3 is TGTGCCAGCAGCCCGGGGGCCTCCCCTGAGCAGTTCTTC. It encodes CASSPGASPEQFF. Looking up the rest from reference TRBV5-4 and TRBJ2-1 gives the full variable domain: ETGVTQSPTHLIKTRGQQVTLRCSSQSGHNTVSWYQQALGQGPQFIFQYYREEENGRGNFPPRFSGLQFPNYSSELNVNALELDDSALYLCASSPGASPEQFFGPGTRLTVL.

Ten or more counts support this clonotype. The chain couples TRBV3-1 to TRBJ2-5, with D tentatively TRBD1 (5 bases). Germline assignment: CDR1 LGHDT and CDR2 YNNKEL (reference sequence). V was clipped by 1 base and J by 1 base, with 13 bases between them. The CDR3 runs to 16 residues. CDR3 region: CASSQGSRGGQETQYF. For the CDR3, the DNA is TGTGCCAGCAGCCAAGGAAGTAGGGGCGGCCAAGAGACCCAGTACTTC.

The chain carries TRBV7-6 and TRBJ2-3; unclear D gene. V lost 6 bases and J 1 base, leaving 14 bases between the germline ends. The germline CDR1 and CDR2 sequences are SGHVS and FNYEAQ. The CDR3 is 15 residues long. The CDR3 loop reads CASSSVPSGTDTQYF. In DNA form, the CDR3 reads TGTGCCAGCAGTTCCGTACCCTCGGGCACAGATACGCAGTATTTT.

The chain links TRBV20-1 to TRBJ2-2; TRBD1 aligns across 10 bases. This CDR3 has 15 amino acids. Germline CDR1 is DFQATT and CDR2 is SNEGSKA (reference sequence). Trimming at V came to 1 base and at J to 5 bases, leaving 4 bases not matched to a gene. The CDR3 loop is CSARAGTGATGELFF. Here the CDR3 DNA reads TGCAGTGCTAGAGCCGGGACAGGGGCAACCGGGGAGCTGTTTTTT.

This clonotype was detected only a few times. This chain uses TRBV20-1 with TRBJ2-2, with D uncertain. V lost 0 bases to trimming and J lost 4 bases, with 6 bases between them. CDR1 DFQATT and CDR2 SNEGSKA come from the germline V gene (reference sequence). The length of the CDR3 is 13 residues. In DNA form, the CDR3 reads TGCAGTGCTAGAGATTATGGCACCGGGGAGCTGTTTTTT. It yields the protein CSARDYGTGELFF.

This clonotype was picked up a small number of times. This chain joins TRBV30 and TRBJ1-2, with 7 bases matching TRBD1. Germline trimming cut 8 bases from V and 2 bases from J; bases unmatched to any gene: 11. Germline V gene lookup returns CDR1 GTSNPN and CDR2 SVGIG (reference sequence). This CDR3 is 14 amino acids long. CDR3 protein: CAKGAAGLNYGYTF. The DNA for the CDR3 is TGTGCCAAGGGGGCGGCAGGGCTCAACTATGGCTACACCTTC.

This clonotype was counted many times. The chain couples TRBV25-1 to TRBJ1-4; D is ambiguous. This CDR3 has 14 amino acids. Trimming removed 0 bases at V and 8 bases at J, with 10 bases between. The germline CDR1 and CDR2 sequences are MGHDK and SYGVNS. CDR3 DNA sequence: TGTGCCAGCAGTGAATATCGCCACCGGGAAAAACTGTTTTTT. Translated: CASSEYRHREKLFF.

This clonotype turned up a few times. CDR3 nucleotide sequence: TGTGCCAGCAGCGCGGGACAGACCCAAGAGACCCAGTACTTC. Its translation: CASSAGQTQETQYF. The J gene is TRBJ2-5, the V gene TRBV12-3 or TRBV12-4; perhaps TRBD1 as D (7 bases). The V end lost 6 bases, the J end lost 1 base, and 12 bases lay between the germline ends. The CDR3 sequence is 14 residues long.

The V and J genes are TRBV19 and TRBJ1-6; the D gene is possibly TRBD1 (5 bases). The CDR3 contains 13 residues. In germline, CDR1 is LNHDA, CDR2 SQIVND (reference sequence). Trimming took 7 bases from V and 9 from J, leaving 13 bases between them. The CDR3 DNA is TGTGCCAGTATCGGGGGGAAGGGTTCACCCCTCCACTTT. Translated, it gives CASIGGKGSPLHF.

This chain joins TRBV5-1 and TRBJ1-2, with 11 nucleotides matching TRBD1. The CDR3 length is 17 residues. J gave up 4 bases and V 4 bases, and 12 bases lay outside the gene matches. Germline-derived CDR1 and CDR2 are SGHRS and YFSETQ. The CDR3: CASSPQTGTGGLYGYTF. In DNA form, the CDR3 reads TGCGCCAGCAGCCCCCAAACCGGGACAGGGGGACTCTATGGCTACACCTTC. Filled out from reference TRBV5-1 and TRBJ1-2, the complete variable domain reads KAGVTQTPRYLIKTRGQQVTLSCSPISGHRSVSWYQQTPGQGLQFLFEYFSETQRNKGNFPGRFSGRQFSNSRSEMNVSTLELGDSALYLCASSPQTGTGGLYGYTFGSGTRLTVV.